The 20 T cell receptor beta chains below come from one sample, sequenced in a study of blood T cells in healthy people across ages. A J-beta primer mix and a sample-barcoded 5' primer were used in a second PCR of about 7 to 12 cycles. TCRdb re-analysed the 5' RACE reads in MiXCR, keeping a single row per CDR3 protein. Altogether 650,000 to 1,000,000 distinct CDR3 sequences are present, around 34% being singletons, with the ten largest covering 13%. The specimen was blood. The source of these receptors is a man between 18 and 35 years old in good health.

This clonotype has a handful of counts. The rearrangement links TRBV5-4 to TRBJ2-7; 8 bases align to TRBD1. Germline V gene sequence: CDR1 SGHNT, CDR2 YYREEE (reference sequence). CDR3 size: 16 residues. The trim removed 4 bases at V and 6 bases at J, leaving 15 bases unmatched. The CDR3 here is CASSVGETGEVLEQYF. The CDR3 DNA is TGTGCCAGCAGCGTTGGAGAGACAGGGGAGGTTCTCGAGCAGTACTTC.

The chain is built from TRBV9 and TRBJ2-3; the D call may be TRBD1 or TRBD2 (5 bases each). Deletions cut 0 bases from V and 5 bases from J, with 13 bases between. The CDR3 loop spans 15 amino acids. From germline, CDR1 is SGDLS and CDR2 YYNGEE. CDR3 coding DNA: TGTGCCAGCAGCGTAGGAGTTGGGACGGGAGATACGCAGTATTTT. This translates into CASSVGVGTGDTQYF.

This clonotype was picked up one time. The J gene is TRBJ2-3, the V gene TRBV10-3; either TRBD1 or TRBD2 may supply D (5 bases each). The V gene lost 5 bases and the J gene lost 4 bases, with 13 bases spanning the gap. Germline CDR1 reads ENHRY; CDR2 reads SYGVKD. The CDR3 covers 14 residues. CDR3 protein: CAISPGRRPDTQYF. The CDR3 nucleotides read TGTGCCATCAGTCCGGGACGGCGACCAGATACGCAGTATTTT.

Many counts were recorded for this clonotype. The J gene is TRBJ2-5, the V gene TRBV12-3 or TRBV12-4; D perhaps matches TRBD1 (6 bases). The CDR3 length is 16 residues. Trimming stripped 6 bases from V and 2 bases from J, with 19 bases between. CDR3 amino acids: CASSSTLTGVQETQYF. For the CDR3, the DNA is TGTGCCAGCAGCTCCACCTTGACAGGAGTGCAAGAGACCCAGTACTTC.

This clonotype turned up a few times. V usage is TRBV7-2 and J usage is TRBJ1-5; 8 bases match TRBD1. The V and J ends lost 1 base and 7 bases, in that order; junction bases with no gene match: 6. The CDR3 has 15 residues. Germline CDR1 SGHTA, CDR2 FQGNSA. The CDR3 region is CASSLGQGMGQPQHF. CDR3 in DNA: TGTGCCAGCAGCTTAGGACAGGGGATGGGGCAGCCCCAGCATTTT.

A word on this clonotype: At one end the junction does not follow the germline gene, possibly because of a read error. The chain employs TRBV12-3 or TRBV12-4 and TRBJ1-1, with D possibly matching TRBD1 (5 bases). The CDR3 has 13 amino acids. CDR3 amino acids: CTSSFRAAAEAFF. The CDR3 DNA reads TGTACCAGCAGTTTCAGGGCGGCCGCTGAAGCTTTCTTT.

This clonotype was seen only a few times. V gene TRBV12-3 or TRBV12-4 combines with J gene TRBJ2-5, with TRBD2 as a possible D gene (5 bases). V shed 6 bases and J shed 4 bases, with 15 bases lying between them. The CDR3 runs 14 residues. CDR3 residues: CASSPRAARETQYF. The CDR3 coding sequence is TGTGCCAGCAGCCCGAGGGCGGCCCGAGAGACCCAGTACTTC.

This clonotype was seen a single time. This chain's CDR3 is CASRAPGDAYNEQYF. In DNA, the CDR3 is TGCGCCAGTCGAGCACCGGGGGATGCCTACAATGAGCAGTACTTC. V gene TRBV5-1 combines with J gene TRBJ2-1; D possibly corresponds to TRBD2 (6 bases). TRBJ2-7 explains the end of the DNA better; the J call may be wrong. The CDR3 covers 15 residues. CDR1 is SGHRS and CDR2 is YFSETQ in the germline V gene.

The V gene is TRBV12-3 or TRBV12-4, the J gene TRBJ2-5; 9 bases are a match to TRBD2. V lost 6 bases and J lost 5; bases outside the gene matches: 13. This CDR3 comprises 16 residues. DNA of the CDR3: TGTGCCAGCAGCCGACTAGCGGCGGTCCCGAGGGAGACCCAGTACTTC. This translates into CASSRLAAVPRETQYF.

V and J are TRBV7-2 and TRBJ2-5, with 12 bases lining up with TRBD2. The J call may be incorrect, as the DNA end agrees better with TRBJ2-7. The germline gives CDR1 SGHTA, CDR2 FQGNSA. CDR3 length: 15 residues. As DNA, the CDR3 is TGTGCCAGCAGTCGGACTAGCGGGGATTTCTACGAGCAGTACTTC. Its translation is CASSRTSGDFYEQYF.

The rearrangement links TRBV11-2 to TRBJ1-2; D not resolved. The CDR3 covers 14 residues. Germline CDR1 SGHAT, CDR2 FQNNGV. V was trimmed by 0 bases and J by 8 bases, leaving 13 bases between them. The CDR3 DNA follows: TGTGCCAGCAGCTTAGATATCGGAGGGTGGGGCTACACCTTC. The encoded protein is CASSLDIGGWGYTF.

This clonotype appeared many times. V usage is TRBV20-1 and J usage is TRBJ2-5; D remains unclear. The V end lost 2 bases, the J end lost 2 bases, and 12 bases lay between the germline ends. The CDR3 consists of 14 residues. Germline lookup yields CDR1 DFQATT and CDR2 SNEGSKA (reference sequence). The CDR3 loop reads CSARMLDWQETQYF. The DNA of the CDR3 is TGCAGTGCTAGAATGCTCGACTGGCAAGAGACCCAGTACTTC.

In nucleotides, the CDR3 is TGTGCCAGCAGCCTCCGGGGTGTGGTCCGAGAGACCCAGTACTTC. It translates to CASSLRGVVRETQYF. This sequence joins TRBV11-2 and TRBJ2-5, with a weak D call TRBD2 (5 bases). The V gene's germline CDR1 is SGHAT and CDR2 FQNNGV. V was pared by 5 bases and J by 4 bases, with 17 bases between. The CDR3 is made up of 15 amino acids.

A few counts support this clonotype. The DNA for the CDR3 is TGTGCCAGCACGGAGTACAGAGAAAATTCACCCCTCCACTTT. Translating gives CASTEYRENSPLHF. The chain recombines TRBV2 with TRBJ1-6; D unresolved. With 7 bases removed from V and 7 bases from J, the gap between germline ends came to 14 bases. The CDR3 has 14 residues. Germline V gene sequence: CDR1 SNHLY, CDR2 FYNNEI.

Comment on this clonotype: It may be a read error: a sequence one base away is much more abundant. The chain joins TRBV20-1 to TRBJ2-3; D possibly corresponds to TRBD1 (6 bases). Trimming removed 6 bases from V and 1 base from J, with 14 bases in between. Germline V CDR1 and CDR2: DFQATT, SNEGSKA (reference sequence). CDR3 length: 14 residues. In nucleotides, the CDR3 is TGCAGTGCCCTACGGAAGGGGGGCACAGATACGCAGTATTTT. Protein product: CSALRKGGTDTQYF.

V and J are TRBV6-5 and TRBJ2-7; D gene unclear. CDR3 size: 13 residues. Germline CDR1 and CDR2: MNHEY and SVGAGI. Between the trimmed V and J ends, which lost 4 bases and 2 bases, there was a span of 9 bases. The CDR3 DNA is TGTGCCAGCAGTTCCCTTACGACCTACGAGCAGTACTTC. Translated: CASSSLTTYEQYF.

With respect to this clonotype: It may be a read error: a sequence one base away is much more abundant. This sequence joins TRBV5-1 and TRBJ1-2; the D gene is possibly TRBD1 (5 bases). CDR3 length: 14 residues. Per germline, CDR1 SGHRS and CDR2 YFSETQ. In nucleotides, the CDR3 is TGCGCCAGCAGCCGGCAGACAGACACCTATGACTACACCTTC. Translating gives CASSRQTDTYDYTF. The full variable domain, completed using reference TRBV5-1 and TRBJ1-2, is KAGVTQTPRYLIKTRGQQVTLSCSPISGHRSVSWYQQTPGQGLQFLFEYFSETQRNKGNFPGRFSGRQFSNSRSEMNVSTLELGDSALYLCASSRQTDTYDYTFGSGTRLTVV.

In regard to this clonotype: Germline is not matched at one junction end, which may reflect a read error. The CDR3 sequence: CRARHLRQDGYTF. In DNA form, the CDR3 reads TGCAGGGCTAGGCACCTTCGCCAGGATGGCTACACCTTC. The chain employs TRBV20-1 and TRBJ1-2; D unclear. This CDR3 has 13 residues. Germline lookup yields CDR1 DFQATT and CDR2 SNEGSKA (reference sequence).

About this clonotype: Possible read error: a much larger clone is one base away. The chain recombines TRBV20-1 with TRBJ1-5; D unresolved. The V gene's germline CDR1 is DFQATT and CDR2 SNEGSKA (reference sequence). The CDR3 totals 14 residues. The CDR3 spells CSASPGLSNQPQNF. The CDR3 nucleotides are TGCAGTGCTAGTCCCGGGCTAAGCAATCAGCCCCAGAATTTT.

Ten or more counts support this clonotype. This rearrangement joins TRBV20-1 to TRBJ1-1, with D unresolved. The CDR3 extends over 15 amino acids. CDR1 is DFQATT, CDR2 SNEGSKA, per germline (reference sequence). Deletions cut 5 bases from V and 0 bases from J, with 16 bases between. CDR3 residues: CSAPTQVSVNTEAFF. CDR3 coding DNA: TGCAGTGCTCCAACCCAGGTGTCGGTGAACACTGAAGCTTTCTTT.